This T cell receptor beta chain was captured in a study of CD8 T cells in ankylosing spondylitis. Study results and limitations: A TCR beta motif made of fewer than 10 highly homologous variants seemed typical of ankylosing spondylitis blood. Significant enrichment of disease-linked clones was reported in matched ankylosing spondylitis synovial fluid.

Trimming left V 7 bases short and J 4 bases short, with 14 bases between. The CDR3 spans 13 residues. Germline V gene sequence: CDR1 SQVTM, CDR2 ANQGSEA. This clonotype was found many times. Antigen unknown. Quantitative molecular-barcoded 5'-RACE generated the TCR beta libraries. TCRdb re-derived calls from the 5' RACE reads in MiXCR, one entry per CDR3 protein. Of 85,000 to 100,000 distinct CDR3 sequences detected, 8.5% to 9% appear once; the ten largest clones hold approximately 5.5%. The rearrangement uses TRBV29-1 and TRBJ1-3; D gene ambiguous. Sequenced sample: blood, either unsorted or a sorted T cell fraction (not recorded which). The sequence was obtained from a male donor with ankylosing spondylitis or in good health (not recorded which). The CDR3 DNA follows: TGCAGCGCGCGGGCCCCTGCCGGAAACACCATATATTTT. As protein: CSARAPAGNTIYF.